The 23 T cell receptor beta chains given below trace back to one sample, sequenced in a study of cytomegalovirus exposure and HLA in healthy donors. The table came from immunoSEQ multiplex PCR; TCRdb's copy has only in-frame clones and leaves some out. This table holds around 160,000 clones, about 90% found once. Sequencing was done on a sample of PBMCs. These TCRs come from a woman aged 18 to 35 in good health and CMV-seropositive.

The chain uses TRBV5-4 and TRBJ1-6; a weak D match, TRBD1 (5 bases). The CDR3 has 14 amino acids. From germline, CDR1 is SGHNT and CDR2 YYREEE (reference sequence). The ends were cut back, 4 bases at V and 8 bases at J, with 13 bases in the middle. The CDR3 region is CASSPGFGDSPLHF. The DNA of the CDR3 is TGTGCCAGCAGCCCAGGGTTTGGCGATTCACCCCTCCACTTT.

The V gene is TRBV19, the J gene TRBJ1-2, with 12 bases matching TRBD1. V lost 5 bases and J lost 4; bases outside the gene matches: 2. The CDR3 spans 14 residues. CDR1 and CDR2 from the germline V gene are LNHDA and SQIVND (reference sequence). The CDR3 DNA sequence: TGTGCCAGTAGTGGGACAGGGGGCTTCTATGGCTACACCTTC. It codes for CASSGTGGFYGYTF.

The chain is built from TRBV5-4 and TRBJ1-6; D ambiguous. V was shortened by 2 bases and J by 12 bases, with 24 bases between the two germline ends. The CDR3 spans 17 residues. Germline V gene data show CDR1 as SGHNT and CDR2 as YYREEE (reference sequence). This CDR3 is CASSFVDPRERLGPLHF. The DNA of the CDR3 is TGTGCCAGCAGCTTTGTGGACCCGAGGGAGCGGTTAGGACCCCTCCACTTT.

The gene calls are TRBV6-1 and TRBJ2-1, with D perhaps matching TRBD1 (5 bases). The CDR3 consists of 16 residues. Deletions cut 2 bases from V and 6 bases from J, with 17 bases between. The germline CDR1 and CDR2 sequences are MNHNS and SASEGT. Written as DNA, the CDR3 is TGTGCCAGCAGTGAAACCCCACAGGTACGTGGCAATGAGCAGTTCTTC. Protein product: CASSETPQVRGNEQFF.

This chain links TRBV7-8 with TRBJ2-7; unclear D gene. Trimming cost V 5 bases and J 3 bases, with 11 bases left between them. This CDR3 contains 13 residues. The germline CDR1 and CDR2 sequences are SGHVS and FQNEAQ. Here the CDR3 DNA reads TGTGCCAGCAGCCCTTCCCTAGGCTACGAGCAGTACTTC. It specifies CASSPSLGYEQYF. The complete variable domain, with remaining parts taken from reference TRBV7-8 and TRBJ2-7, reads GAGVSQSPRYKVAKRGQDVALRCDPISGHVSLFWYQQALGQGPEFLTYFQNEAQLDKSGLPSDRFFAERPEGSVSTLKIQRTQQEDSAVYLCASSPSLGYEQYFGPGTRLTVT.

This chain joins TRBV5-4 and TRBJ1-5, with 7 positions matching TRBD1. The trim removed 3 bases at V and 3 bases at J, leaving 6 bases unmatched. The CDR3 contains 15 residues. Germline V CDR1 and CDR2: SGHNT, YYREEE (reference sequence). The CDR3 reads CASSSGGGLNQPQHF. DNA of the CDR3: TGTGCCAGCAGCTCGGGAGGGGGCCTCAATCAGCCCCAGCATTTT.

V is TRBV21-1 and J is TRBJ1-1; TRBD1 is the table's D call, not checked against the DNA. TRBV21-1 counts as a pseudogene. The CDR3 has 17 amino acids. The CDR3 spells CASSKHSPGQGATEAFF. CDR3 sequence (DNA): TGTGCCAGCAGCAAGCATTCACCGGGACAGGGGGCCACTGAAGCTTTCTTT.

This chain uses TRBV5-5 with TRBJ1-5; D may be TRBD1 (6 bases). Trimming removed 3 bases from V and 0 bases from J, with 10 bases in between. The V gene's germline CDR1 is SGHKS and CDR2 YYEKEE (reference sequence). The CDR3 has 15 residues. CDR3 in DNA: TGTGCCAGCAGCTGGGGGCAAAATAGCAATCAGCCCCAGCATTTT. Its protein is CASSWGQNSNQPQHF.

This rearrangement joins TRBV2 to TRBJ2-7; D possibly corresponds to TRBD2 (6 bases). With 6 bases removed from V and 3 bases from J, the gap between germline ends came to 12 bases. CDR1 SNHLY and CDR2 FYNNEI come from the germline V gene. The CDR3 covers 13 residues. The CDR3 loop is CASRLPGLYEQYF. CDR3 DNA: TGTGCCAGCAGACTTCCGGGACTCTACGAGCAGTACTTC.

This chain links TRBV28 with TRBJ2-3; D not certain. The CDR3 sequence is 16 residues long. Germline values: CDR1 MDHEN, CDR2 SYDVKM. V shed 5 bases and J shed 6 bases, with 21 bases lying between them. DNA for the CDR3: TGTGCCAGCAGTCCATTAAGAAGCCCCACCGCGGATACGCAGTATTTT. This encodes CASSPLRSPTADTQYF.

This chain connects TRBV7-9 to TRBJ1-4; D remains ambiguous. Per germline, CDR1 SEHNR and CDR2 FQNEAQ (reference sequence). Trimming took 2 bases from V and 4 from J, leaving 14 bases between them. CDR3 length: 16 amino acids. The CDR3 DNA is TGTGCCAGCAGCTTAAGTAGCGGACCGGTTAATGAAAAACTGTTTTTT. Translation gives CASSLSSGPVNEKLFF. Supplemented by reference TRBV7-9 and TRBJ1-4, the full variable domain reads DTGVSQNPRHKITKRGQNVTFRCDPISEHNRLYWYRQTLGQGPEFLTYFQNEAQLEKSRLLSDRFSAERPKGSFSTLEIQRTEQGDSAMYLCASSLSSGPVNEKLFFGSGTQLSVL.

V usage is TRBV11-2 and J usage is TRBJ2-7, with 10 bases lining up with TRBD2. After removal of 5 bases from V and 6 bases from J, the junction contained 7 bases not matched to a gene. The CDR3 runs to 14 residues. Per germline, CDR1 SGHAT and CDR2 FQNNGV. The CDR3 DNA reads TGTGCCAGCAGCCTACTAGCGGGACTCCTCGAGCAGTACTTC. It specifies CASSLLAGLLEQYF.

This chain links TRBV6-6 with TRBJ2-4, with D possibly matching TRBD2 (6 bases). Germline V gives CDR1 MNHNY, CDR2 SVGAGI (reference sequence). Trimming cost V 6 bases and J 0 bases, with 15 bases left between them. The CDR3 has 16 amino acids. The CDR3 here is CASSPPAGLAKNIQYF. As DNA, the CDR3 is TGTGCCAGCAGCCCTCCGGCGGGACTAGCCAAAAACATTCAGTACTTC.

The chain carries TRBV5-1 and TRBJ1-1; 7 nucleotides match TRBD1. The V segment lost 4 bases and the J segment 1 base; nucleotides outside the gene matches: 7. The CDR3 totals 15 residues. Germline V CDR1 and CDR2: SGHRS, YFSETQ. The CDR3 region has the DNA TGCGCCAGCAGCACACACGGACAGGCGAACACTGAAGCTTTCTTT. The encoded protein is CASSTHGQANTEAFF.

This chain joins TRBV15 and TRBJ1-6; TRBD1 is a possible D gene (6 bases). There are 19 residues in the CDR3. Germline loops: CDR1 LNHNV, CDR2 YYDKDF (reference sequence). Deletions cut 0 bases from V and 8 bases from J, with 23 bases between. The CDR3 DNA reads TGTGCCACCAGCAGAGATCTTAGCTCGGTACAGGGAGGGGATTCACCCCTCCACTTT. Translation: CATSRDLSSVQGGDSPLHF.

This clone was seen a single time. The chain couples TRBV2 to TRBJ2-7; D call uncertain. The CDR3 is 15 amino acids. CDR1 SNHLY and CDR2 FYNNEI come from the germline V gene. V was trimmed by 1 base and J by 5 bases, leaving 15 bases between them. CDR3 sequence reads: CASSEGLARQDEQYF. The CDR3 bases are TGTGCCAGCAGTGAAGGATTGGCCCGGCAGGACGAGCAGTACTTC.

CDR3 DNA: TGTGCCAGCAGCCGGGGACAGGGGACTAGCGGGAGTCTGAGGGAGACCCAGTACTTC. This translates into CASSRGQGTSGSLRETQYF. V gene TRBV9 combines with J gene TRBJ2-5; 14 nucleotides match TRBD2. This CDR3 contains 19 residues. Unmatched junction bases numbered 16, after V lost 4 bases and J lost 5 bases. Germline assignment: CDR1 SGDLS and CDR2 YYNGEE.

This rearrangement joins TRBV7-9 to TRBJ2-3, with D unresolved. This CDR3 is 12 amino acids long. V lost 3 bases to trimming and J lost 6 bases, with 7 bases between them. Germline V CDR1 and CDR2: SEHNR, FQNEAQ (reference sequence). The CDR3 sequence is CASSFIEDTQYF. The CDR3 bases are TGTGCCAGCAGCTTTATAGAGGATACGCAGTATTTT.

The chain is built from TRBV10-1 and TRBJ2-3; weak D call: TRBD2 (5 bases). The CDR3 is 15 amino acids. The germline gives CDR1 WNHNN, CDR2 SYGVQD (reference sequence). Trimming left V 4 bases short and J 0 bases short, with 11 bases between. The CDR3 is CASSVGATSTDTQYF. In DNA form, the CDR3 reads TGCGCCAGCAGTGTGGGAGCGACCAGCACAGATACGCAGTATTTT.

The V call is TRBV28, the J call TRBJ2-7, with a tentative D call TRBD1 (6 bases). Per the germline V gene, CDR1 is MDHEN and CDR2 is SYDVKM. V dropped 7 bases and J dropped 0 bases, with 19 bases sitting between them. The CDR3 runs 16 residues. CDR3 protein: CASISGAQGGSYEQYF. In DNA, the CDR3 is TGTGCCAGCATATCCGGGGCACAGGGTGGCTCCTACGAGCAGTACTTC.

The V and J genes are TRBV4-2 and TRBJ2-4, with a tentative D call TRBD1 (6 bases). The V end lost 0 bases, the J end lost 4 bases, and 13 bases lay between the germline ends. The CDR3 runs to 16 residues. The germline CDR1 and CDR2 sequences are LGHNA and YNFKEQ. In DNA form, the CDR3 reads TGTGCCAGCAGCCAAGATGCGACAGGTACAAAAAACATTCAGTACTTC. This encodes CASSQDATGTKNIQYF.

In DNA, the CDR3 is TGTGCCAGCAGGCCGGGACTAGCTAACACCGGGGAGCTGTTTTTT. Its protein product is CASRPGLANTGELFF. The V gene is TRBV7-2, the J gene TRBJ2-2, with 9 bases aligning to TRBD2. The CDR3 has 15 amino acids. V was pared by 6 bases and J by 2 bases, with 4 bases of the junction left unmatched. Per germline, CDR1 SGHTA and CDR2 FQGNSA.

V usage is TRBV7-2 and J usage is TRBJ1-1, with TRBD1 identical over 8 bases. The V segment lost 5 bases and the J segment 3 bases; nucleotides outside the gene matches: 11. The CDR3 runs 16 residues. Germline-derived CDR1 and CDR2 are SGHTA and FQGNSA. CDR3 in DNA: TGTGCCAGCAGCGAACGGACAGGGTCAGGGGACACTGAAGCTTTCTTT. It encodes CASSERTGSGDTEAFF. Complete variable domain (other parts from reference TRBV7-2 and TRBJ1-1): GAGVSQSPSNKVTEKGKDVELRCDPISGHTALYWYRQSLGQGLEFLIYFQGNSAPDKSGLPSDRFSAERTGGSVSTLTIQRTQQEDSAVYLCASSERTGSGDTEAFFGQGTRLTVV.